This T cell receptor beta chain was sequenced for a study of T cell repertoires in aging, cancer and after chemotherapy. Study observations and caveats: Untreated cancer patients had significantly lower blood TCR diversity than age-matched healthy donors. In each cancer cohort, median generation probability increased across chemotherapy, suggesting thymic output rebounded.

Peripheral blood genomic DNA, not sorted cells or RNA, was the template. By frequency in the sample, this clonotype is medium-sized. Its antigen is not identified. Multiplex touch-down PCR with TRB-A/B primers amplified rearranged V-D-J TRB sequences. MiXCR was run by TCRdb on the multiplex PCR reads, yielding one entry per CDR3 protein. The repertoire holds about 3,800 distinct CDR3 sequences, around 28% seen once, with about 20% in the top ten. This TCR derives from a human donor with a solid tumor. The sequenced sample was blood.

The CDR3 protein is CASSKWGPAGDEQFF. In DNA form, the CDR3 reads TGTGCCAGCAGTAAGTGGGGCCCCGCAGGGGATGAGCAGTTCTTC. This chain joins TRBV27 and TRBJ2-1; a possible D gene is TRBD1 (6 bases). V lost 5 bases, J lost 8 bases, and 19 bases lay in between. Germline lookup yields CDR1 MNHEY and CDR2 SMNVEV (reference sequence). This CDR3 spans 15 amino acids.